One and the same sample provided the 31 T cell receptor beta chains below, sequenced in a study of vaccination and CD4 T cells after COVID-19. Oncomine TCR Beta short-read sequencing was applied to DNA from cultured CD4+ T cells. A single record per CDR3 protein comes from TCRdb applying MiXCR to the PCR reads. The table lists 11,000 to 15,000 distinct CDR3 sequences, around 60% of them singletons, with approximately 20% in the top ten. The treatment here: roughly ten-day PBMC culture with coronavirus spike peptide pools or control peptides (ViraFEST assay). These TCRs' antigens remain unknown. The sequenced material came from CD4+ T cells from blood, cultured in vitro. These receptors were obtained from a human donor who had recovered from COVID-19.

V usage is TRBV6-1 and J usage is TRBJ2-7; 10 nucleotides align to TRBD1. The CDR3 spans 17 residues. Unmatched junction bases numbered 10, after V lost 5 bases and J lost 0 bases. Germline V lookup: CDR1 MNHNS, CDR2 SASEGT. The chain's CDR3 is CASSRTGGQGSSYEQYF. The CDR3 region has the DNA TGTGCCAGCAGTAGGACAGGGGGTCAAGGGAGCTCCTACGAGCAGTACTTC.

The chain couples TRBV15 to TRBJ2-3; D remains ambiguous. Trimming removed 3 bases at V and 0 bases at J, with 10 bases between. CDR3 length: 15 residues. Germline CDR1 and CDR2: LNHNV and YYDKDF (reference sequence). The CDR3 DNA follows: TGTGCCACCAGCAGTTTACTAACTAGCACAGATACGCAGTATTTT. Encoded protein: CATSSLLTSTDTQYF.

A few counts support this clonotype. The V call is TRBV20-1, the J call TRBJ2-1; TRBD2 matches at 8 bases. The CDR3 contains 13 residues. The germline V gene has CDR1 DFQATT and CDR2 SNEGSKA (reference sequence). The junction had 10 bases not matched to a gene; V was cut back by 8 bases and J by 7 bases. The CDR3 DNA is TGCAGTTCCCAAGCGGGAGACGGGAATGAGCAGTTCTTC. Amino acids: CSSQAGDGNEQFF.

The chain couples TRBV19 to TRBJ1-5; perhaps TRBD1 as D (6 bases). The V end lost 6 bases, the J end lost 5 bases, and 17 bases lay between the germline ends. The CDR3 covers 15 residues. Germline loops: CDR1 LNHDA, CDR2 SQIVND (reference sequence). Here the CDR3 DNA reads TGTGCCAGTAGGCACGCTCGGCAGGGGCATCAGCCCCAGCATTTT. This translates into CASRHARQGHQPQHF.

The rearrangement links TRBV20-1 to TRBJ2-1, with unresolved D. Germline V CDR1 and CDR2: DFQATT, SNEGSKA (reference sequence). The CDR3 consists of 11 residues. V lost 6 bases and J lost 8, with 11 bases in between. The CDR3 sequence is CSAGKPDEQFF. The CDR3 DNA reads TGCAGTGCAGGAAAACCGGATGAGCAGTTCTTC.

CDR3 bases: TGCGCCAGCAGCTTGGACAGGGGCACGGGGGGCTACACCTTC. Its translation is CASSLDRGTGGYTF. The rearrangement links TRBV5-1 to TRBJ1-2, with 7 bases that match TRBD1. V shed 0 bases, J shed 8 bases, and the junction held 7 bases outside the gene matches. Per germline, CDR1 SGHRS and CDR2 YFSETQ. The length of the CDR3 is 14 residues.

The genes are TRBV7-2 and TRBJ1-2; perhaps TRBD1 as D (5 bases). Germline V gene sequence: CDR1 SGHTA, CDR2 FQGNSA. This CDR3 spans 13 amino acids. Trimming removed 1 base at V and 8 bases at J, with 11 bases between. The CDR3 spells CASSLEMGVGYTF. The DNA of the CDR3 is TGTGCCAGCAGCTTAGAAATGGGGGTGGGCTACACCTTC.

The sample holds one count of this clonotype. The V call is TRBV27, the J call TRBJ2-2; 8 bases are shared with TRBD1. V trimming: 5 bases; J trimming: 3 bases; junction bases outside the gene matches: 5. CDR1 and CDR2 from the germline V gene are MNHEY and SMNVEV (reference sequence). This CDR3 region has 15 residues. The DNA of the CDR3 is TGTGCCAGCAGTCCCCAGGGGGCGGACACCGGGGAGCTGTTTTTT. Translated, it gives CASSPQGADTGELFF.

Only a few counts were recorded for this clonotype. The chain joins TRBV6-1 to TRBJ1-5, with a tentative D call TRBD1 (5 bases). The germline gives CDR1 MNHNS, CDR2 SASEGT. Trimming left V 0 bases short and J 7 bases short, with 13 bases between. CDR3 length: 15 amino acids. The CDR3 nucleotides read TGTGCCAGCAGTGAAGCGCGAGGGGAGGCGCAGCCCCAGCATTTT. This translates into CASSEARGEAQPQHF.

The rearrangement joins TRBV12-3 or TRBV12-4 to TRBJ1-2, with 9 bases identical to TRBD1. Unmatched junction bases numbered 9, after V lost 3 bases and J lost 7 bases. The CDR3 runs 15 residues. The CDR3 spells CASSFRGQGAGGYTF. The CDR3 bases are TGTGCCAGCAGTTTCAGGGGACAGGGTGCAGGTGGCTACACCTTC.

The chain recombines TRBV11-3 with TRBJ1-1; D is undetermined. CDR3 length: 13 residues. The V end was cut by 5 bases, the J end by 1 base, with 8 bases between. In germline, CDR1 is SGHNT, CDR2 YENEEA. In nucleotides, the CDR3 is TGTGCCAGCAGCCTTCAGCAGAACACTGAAGCTTTCTTT. Protein product: CASSLQQNTEAFF.

This chain connects TRBV27 to TRBJ2-7; 10 bases align to TRBD2. Germline V gives CDR1 MNHEY, CDR2 SMNVEV (reference sequence). After removal of 4 bases from V and 7 bases from J, the junction contained 10 bases not matched to a gene. The CDR3 consists of 15 residues. This CDR3 is CASSYPAGGPEEQYF. The DNA of the CDR3 is TGTGCCAGCAGTTATCCAGCGGGAGGGCCCGAGGAGCAGTACTTC.

The rearrangement uses TRBV2 and TRBJ1-6; D not certain. V gave up 7 bases and J gave up 7 bases, with 11 bases separating them. Germline V CDR1 and CDR2: SNHLY, FYNNEI. The CDR3 is 13 residues long. CDR3 region: CASTGYENSPLHF. The CDR3 nucleotides are TGTGCCAGCACAGGATACGAAAATTCACCCCTCCACTTT.

The rearrangement joins TRBV20-1 to TRBJ2-6; 10 nucleotides align to TRBD1. This CDR3 is 19 amino acids long. J lost 0 bases, V lost 0 bases, and 8 bases had no gene match. Germline V lookup: CDR1 DFQATT, CDR2 SNEGSKA (reference sequence). CDR3 DNA: TGCAGTGCTAGAGATCTCCTCAGGACAGGGGGCTCTGGGGCCAACGTCCTGACTTTC. Amino acids: CSARDLLRTGGSGANVLTF.

Turning to this clonotype: An end of the junction differs from the germline gene, which may be a read error. The chain carries TRBV4-3 and TRBJ2-3; a weak D match, TRBD2 (6 bases). The length of the CDR3 is 14 residues. From germline, CDR1 is LGHNA and CDR2 YSLEER. The CDR3 region is CTSSQDTSKDTQYF. The DNA of the CDR3 is TGCACCAGCAGCCAAGATACTAGCAAAGATACGCAGTATTTT.

The gene calls are TRBV6-1 and TRBJ1-5, with D perhaps TRBD1 (5 bases). Trimming left V 2 bases short and J 6 bases short, with 11 bases between. Germline V gene data show CDR1 as MNHNS and CDR2 as SASEGT. The CDR3 contains 14 residues. CDR3 sequence (DNA): TGTGCCAGCAGTGAAAACCGGCAGGGTCAGCCCCAGCATTTT. It translates to CASSENRQGQPQHF.

The chain couples TRBV6-1 to TRBJ1-3; 11 bases agree with TRBD1. This CDR3 spans 14 amino acids. V lost 10 bases to trimming and J lost 6 bases; unmatched junction nucleotides: 8. CDR1 MNHNS and CDR2 SASEGT come from the germline V gene. In DNA form, the CDR3 reads TGTGCCACCAGGCGGGACAGGGGGGAAAACACCATATATTTT. Protein sequence: CATRRDRGENTIYF.

This clonotype was seen a handful of times. This chain joins TRBV6-2 or TRBV6-3 and TRBJ2-3, with 10 bases fitting TRBD2. Unmatched junction bases numbered 2, after V lost 0 bases and J lost 2 bases. The CDR3 has 16 residues. Germline V lookup: CDR1 MNHEY, CDR2 SVGEGT. CDR3 in amino acids: CASSYSSGGTTDTQYF. CDR3 nucleotides: TGTGCCAGCAGTTACTCTAGCGGGGGGACCACAGATACGCAGTATTTT.

The V gene is TRBV19, the J gene TRBJ1-1; no reliable D call. CDR1 and CDR2 (germline): LNHDA, SQIVND (reference sequence). This CDR3 comprises 13 residues. V was shortened by 8 bases and J by 5 bases, with 15 bases between the two germline ends. CDR3 in DNA: TGTGCCAGTCGACCGGGAGTTGGGACTGAAGCTTTCTTT. Protein: CASRPGVGTEAFF.

The gene calls are TRBV12-3 or TRBV12-4 and TRBJ1-5, with D uncertain. The CDR3 runs 12 residues. V was cut by 6 bases and J by 7 bases, with 10 bases left in between. CDR3 region: CASSDASQPQHF. The CDR3 nucleotides are TGTGCCAGCAGCGATGCTTCCCAGCCCCAGCATTTT.

This chain links TRBV2 with TRBJ2-5; D is possibly TRBD1 or TRBD2 (5 bases each). CDR1 is SNHLY, CDR2 FYNNEI, per germline. The CDR3 is made up of 13 amino acids. The V and J ends lost 5 bases and 3 bases respectively, with 10 bases between them. CDR3 DNA: TGTGCCAGCAGTCGGGACGGAGAAGAGACCCAGTACTTC. This encodes CASSRDGEETQYF. Looking up the rest from reference TRBV2 and TRBJ2-5 gives the full variable domain: EPEVTQTPSHQVTQMGQEVILRCVPISNHLYFYWYRQILGQKVEFLVSFYNNEISEKSEIFDDQFSVERPDGSNFTLKIRSTKLEDSAMYFCASSRDGEETQYFGPGTRLLVL.

The chain is built from TRBV6-1 and TRBJ1-2; D is unclear. This CDR3 comprises 15 residues. V was trimmed by 5 bases and J by 3 bases, leaving 16 bases between them. Germline CDR1 is MNHNS and CDR2 is SASEGT. This chain's CDR3 is CASSIGVGFDYGYTF. The DNA of the CDR3 is TGTGCCAGCAGTATCGGGGTTGGATTTGACTATGGCTACACCTTC.

This chain connects TRBV7-9 to TRBJ2-7; D perhaps matches TRBD1 (6 bases). Trimming pared 5 bases from V and 3 bases from J, leaving 11 bases between. Germline V gene sequence: CDR1 SEHNR, CDR2 FQNEAQ (reference sequence). There are 13 residues in the CDR3. The CDR3 is CASSSRGGYEQYF. The DNA of the CDR3 is TGTGCCAGCAGCAGCCGAGGGGGCTACGAGCAGTACTTC. Full variable domain (remainder filled in from reference TRBV7-9 and TRBJ2-7): DTGVSQNPRHKITKRGQNVTFRCDPISEHNRLYWYRQTLGQGPEFLTYFQNEAQLEKSRLLSDRFSAERPKGSFSTLEIQRTEQGDSAMYLCASSSRGGYEQYFGPGTRLTVT.

The J gene is TRBJ2-2, the V gene TRBV18; 9 positions agree with TRBD2. The length of the CDR3 is 15 residues. Unmatched junction bases numbered 7, after V lost 6 bases and J lost 5 bases. Germline CDR1 and CDR2: KGHSH and LQKENI. CDR3 loop: CASSYSGSGTGELFF. The CDR3 region has the DNA TGTGCCAGCTCCTATAGCGGGAGTGGTACCGGGGAGCTGTTTTTT.

The genes are TRBV5-1 and TRBJ2-7; unclear D gene. The CDR3 has 13 residues. The germline CDR1 and CDR2 sequences are SGHRS and YFSETQ. V was trimmed by 1 base and J by 1 base, leaving 6 bases between them. The CDR3 DNA follows: TGCGCCAGCAGCTTGACTATTTCCTACGAGCAGTACTTC. This gives the protein CASSLTISYEQYF.

The rearrangement joins TRBV20-1 to TRBJ1-2, with D perhaps matching TRBD1 (5 bases). In germline, CDR1 is DFQATT, CDR2 SNEGSKA (reference sequence). The CDR3 has 12 residues. The germline V and J ends were trimmed by 6 bases and 1 base, with 9 bases remaining between them. CDR3 DNA sequence: TGCAGTGCAGCGGGGGGTAACTATGGCTACACCTTC. Residues: CSAAGGNYGYTF.

The gene calls are TRBV7-8 and TRBJ1-1, with 8 bases lining up with TRBD1. With V trimmed by 2 bases and J by 6 bases, 8 bases remained unmatched. This CDR3 is 15 amino acids long. CDR1 SGHVS and CDR2 FQNEAQ come from the germline V gene. CDR3 DNA sequence: TGTGCCAGCAGCTTATCCACAGGGGGGGGCTCTGAAGCTTTCTTT. It encodes CASSLSTGGGSEAFF.

This clonotype qualifies as medium-sized. The J gene is TRBJ1-2, the V gene TRBV7-9; a weak D match, TRBD1 (6 bases). Trimming removed 2 bases from V and 8 bases from J, with 18 bases in between. Germline lookup yields CDR1 SEHNR and CDR2 FQNEAQ (reference sequence). The length of the CDR3 is 15 residues. DNA for the CDR3: TGTGCCAGCAGCTTAAGGGGGTCGGGGGACAACGGCTACACCTTC. It is translated as CASSLRGSGDNGYTF.

The V gene is TRBV6-1, the J gene TRBJ1-1; D gene uncertain. The germline V gene has CDR1 MNHNS and CDR2 SASEGT. This CDR3 contains 13 residues. Trimming cost V 4 bases and J 0 bases, with 6 bases left between them. The DNA for the CDR3 is TGTGCCAGCAGTGCCCTAATGAACACTGAAGCTTTCTTT. It encodes CASSALMNTEAFF.

This clonotype has just a few counts. The V and J genes are TRBV2 and TRBJ2-3; D not resolved. With 4 bases removed from V and 8 bases from J, the gap between germline ends came to 13 bases. Germline assignment: CDR1 SNHLY and CDR2 FYNNEI. The CDR3 loop spans 13 amino acids. The CDR3 loop reads CASSVNSDGTQYF. The CDR3 nucleotides read TGTGCCAGCAGTGTGAATAGTGACGGTACGCAGTATTTT.

This clonotype was picked up a small number of times. The chain's CDR3 is CASRARTGGAIQPQHF. The CDR3 DNA reads as TGTGCCAGCAGAGCTAGGACAGGGGGCGCGATTCAGCCCCAGCATTTT. This chain joins TRBV6-1 and TRBJ1-5; 11 nucleotides agree with TRBD1. Germline V gene sequence: CDR1 MNHNS, CDR2 SASEGT. With 6 bases clipped from V and 6 bases from J, the junction kept 10 bases outside the gene matches. This CDR3 region has 16 residues.